What follows are 8 T cell receptor beta chains derived from one specimen sequenced in a study of human T cells and chemical hapten exposure. Using its own MiXCR run on the RACE reads, TCRdb lists one record per CDR3 protein. The sample records 50,000 to 75,000 distinct CDR3 sequences, 9.5% to 12% being singletons. Time point defined: patch test 3, about 24 weeks after DPC sensitization. Documented treatment: therapeutic diphenylcyclopropenone sensitization with weekly scalp DPC. Material: whole blood, obtained in connection with sensitization to the hapten diphenylcyclopropenone (DPC). The receptors originated from a woman aged 25 to 39 with alopecia areata. Some clones in this sample may be carry-over from other donors' samples.

The chain employs TRBV7-3 and TRBJ1-2; D is unclear. V was cut by 5 bases and J by 6 bases, with 22 bases left in between. Germline V gene data show CDR1 as SGHTA and CDR2 as FQGTGA. The CDR3 length is 16 residues. CDR3 bases: TGTGCCAGCAGCGGACCCGCTAGTGGACGGAAGAATGGCTACACCTTC. Its protein is CASSGPASGRKNGYTF.

In this sample, this clonotype turned up many times. V gene TRBV28 combines with J gene TRBJ2-7, with TRBD1 as a possible D gene (6 bases). The CDR3 is 14 amino acids. V lost 2 bases and J lost 4, with 12 bases in between. Looked up from germline, CDR1 is MDHEN and CDR2 is SYDVKM. CDR3 protein: CASSLIRQGYEQYF. The CDR3 nucleotides are TGTGCCAGCAGTTTAATTCGGCAGGGGTACGAGCAGTACTTC.

This clonotype was counted a few times. The V gene is TRBV11-1, the J gene TRBJ2-1, with 10 bases aligning to TRBD2. The CDR3 consists of 18 residues. The germline gives CDR1 SGHAT, CDR2 FQDESV (reference sequence). The J segment lost 2 bases and the V segment lost 5 bases, leaving 12 bases of the junction unmatched. This CDR3 reads CASSAGAELAGTYNEQFF. CDR3 bases: TGTGCCAGCAGCGCAGGGGCCGAACTAGCGGGGACCTACAATGAGCAGTTCTTC.

This clonotype turned up a few times. This chain uses TRBV12-3 or TRBV12-4 with TRBJ1-1; D remains ambiguous. The CDR3 length is 11 residues. Trimming pared 5 bases from V and 5 bases from J, leaving 6 bases between. This CDR3 is CASSQRTEAFF. The CDR3 DNA sequence: TGTGCCAGCAGTCAGAGGACTGAAGCTTTCTTT.

V is TRBV6-5 and J is TRBJ2-2; a possible D gene is TRBD2 (6 bases). V was shortened by 2 bases and J by 0 bases, with 7 bases between the two germline ends. The CDR3 has 15 amino acids. Germline V gene data show CDR1 as MNHEY and CDR2 as SVGAGI. The CDR3 nucleotides read TGTGCCAGCAGTTACCGACTAGCGAACACCGGGGAGCTGTTTTTT. Its protein is CASSYRLANTGELFF.

V usage is TRBV18 and J usage is TRBJ2-1, with 7 bases identical to TRBD1. Germline trimming cut 4 bases from V and 10 bases from J; bases unmatched to any gene: 7. This CDR3 spans 13 amino acids. The germline CDR1 and CDR2 sequences are KGHSH and LQKENI. This CDR3 reads CASSHGQAKEQFF. DNA of the CDR3: TGTGCCAGCTCACATGGACAGGCAAAGGAGCAGTTCTTC.

This clonotype was picked up a small number of times. The chain is built from TRBV3-1 and TRBJ1-2; D is perhaps TRBD1 (5 bases). Germline CDR1 LGHDT, CDR2 YNNKEL (reference sequence). This CDR3 comprises 15 residues. With 4 bases removed from V and 8 bases from J, the gap between germline ends came to 20 bases. The CDR3 reads CASSPTKGSGRGYTF. The CDR3 coding sequence is TGTGCCAGCAGCCCTACCAAGGGTTCAGGGAGAGGCTACACCTTC.

J is TRBJ1-6 and V is TRBV7-9; tentatively, D is TRBD1 (6 bases). CDR3 length equals 16 residues. CDR1 and CDR2 from the germline V gene are SEHNR and FQNEAQ (reference sequence). The V gene lost 5 bases and the J gene lost 8 bases, with 19 bases spanning the gap. Here the CDR3 DNA reads TGTGCCAGCAGCCGAGGACAGACCCCGGGGGATTCACCCCTCCACTTT. The encoded protein is CASSRGQTPGDSPLHF.